The source of this T cell receptor beta chain is a study of OX40 agonist ivuxolimab in advanced cancers. Whole-study findings and limits: Also present in some nonresponders was a low level of normalized T-cell clonal expansion.

V lost 10 bases, J lost 6 bases, and 18 bases lay in between. The V gene's germline CDR1 is ENHRY and CDR2 SYGVKD. The CDR3 runs 14 residues. In regard to this clone: Its cognate antigen is unknown.

Produced via immunoSEQ multiplex PCR; TCRdb's table is partial and in-frame only. This sample has some 41,000 clones, with just under 90% found just once. The material sequenced was CD4+ or CD8+ T cells sorted from blood, taken in a trial of the OX40 agonist ivuxolimab. The chain carries TRBV10-3 and TRBJ2-2, with D uncertain. The TCR sequence derives from an adult with an advanced solid tumor such as melanoma, head and neck, liver or kidney cancer. CDR3 amino acids: CASRPGLEAGELFF. In DNA form, the CDR3 reads TGTGCCAGTCGACCGGGCCTAGAGGCCGGGGAGCTGTTTTTT.